A selection of T cell receptor beta chains follows, all from one sample in a study of PD-1 blockade in classical Hodgkin lymphoma. Generated by immunoSEQ multiplex PCR, the TCRdb table keeps only in-frame clones and is missing some. The table has approximately 100,000 clones, approximately 83% seen once. Material: peripheral blood mononuclear cells (PBMCs), obtained before the fourth cycle of nivolumab. Receptors originate from a human donor with classical Hodgkin lymphoma. Each CDR3 is given with its conserved first and last residue. The order of the fields is V gene, clone size, J gene, D gene, CDR3 DNA, CDR3 protein. A D gene is named only where the DNA matches it firmly. Clone size is stated in some rows and not others, as once, few, many or a class when expanded.

>TRBV5-1|.|TRBJ2-1|.
TGCGCCAGCAGCGGGGACGTTAGTGGGTACTACAATGAGCAGTTCTTC
CASSGDVSGYYNEQFF
>TRBV6-6|.|TRBJ2-5|.
TGTGCCAGCAGTTACGGGGGAGTAGAGACCCAGTACTTC
CASSYGGVETQYF
>TRBV14|few|TRBJ1-2|.
TGTGCCAGCAGCCAAGATAGCAGCGGCAGACTTAACTATGGCTACACCTTC
CASSQDSSGRLNYGYTF
>TRBV7-9|.|TRBJ1-2|.
TGTGCCAGCAGCCCAACAACGGGGGCTGAGACCTTC
CASSPTTGAETF
>TRBV6-5|.|TRBJ2-3|TRBD1
TGTGCCAGCAGAGCACAGGGGGTCCCCCCAGATACGCAGTATTTT
CASRAQGVPPDTQYF
>TRBV5-5|.|TRBJ2-3|.
TGTGCCAGCAGCCCCATCCGGGACACGGACACAGATACGCAGTATTTT
CASSPIRDTDTDTQYF
>TRBV6-1|.|TRBJ2-5|TRBD2
TGTGCCAGCAATCTAGCGGGAGTAGAGACCCAGTACTTC
CASNLAGVETQYF
>TRBV10-3|.|TRBJ2-2|TRBD2
TGTGGATGTAGCGGGGAAGGGAACACCGGGGAGCTGTTTTTT
CGCSGEGNTGELFF
>TRBV19|.|TRBJ1-1|.
TGTGCCAGTAGTACTGCGGGACGCCCGAACACTGAAGCTTTCTTT
CASSTAGRPNTEAFF
>TRBV6-6|.|TRBJ2-7|.
TGTGCCAGCAGCCCCCTTGGGGGAGGTCCCCGGGAGCAGTACTTC
CASSPLGGGPREQYF
>TRBV5-1|once|TRBJ2-7|.
TGCGCCAGCAGCTCACCTCCGGGACGACCCCAGGCCGAGCAGTACTTC
CASSSPPGRPQAEQYF
>TRBV5-1|.|TRBJ2-4|TRBD2
TGCGCCAGCAGCTCGGGCCAGGCGGGAGGGTGGGGTCTAGGCAAAAACATTCAGTACTTC
CASSSGQAGGWGLGKNIQYF
>TRBV2|.|TRBJ2-5|.
TGTGCCAGCAGACATAACAGGGAAGGGACCCAGTACTTC
CASRHNREGTQYF
>TRBV10-3|.|TRBJ2-2|TRBD2
TGTGCCATCAGTGTGGTGACTAGCGGCCCCGGGGAGCTGTTTTTT
CAISVVTSGPGELFF
>TRBV6-5|.|TRBJ2-1|.
TGTGCCAGCAGTTACAGCATCACGGGTGAGAATGAGCAGTTCTTC
CASSYSITGENEQFF
>TRBV18|.|TRBJ2-2|.
TGTGCCAGCTCATCCTCTAGCCCCGCGGGGACCGGGGAGCTGTTTTTT
CASSSSSPAGTGELFF
>TRBV11-3|.|TRBJ2-7|TRBD1
TGTGCCAGCAGCCACGGACAGGACGAGCAGTACTTC
CASSHGQDEQYF
>TRBV18|.|TRBJ2-7|TRBD1
TGTGCCAGCACGCCACAGGGGGTGATCCACGAGCAGTACTTC
CASTPQGVIHEQYF
>TRBV5-4|.|TRBJ2-3|.
TGTGCCAGCAGCTTGGTTACGGATACGCAGTATTTT
CASSLVTDTQYF
>TRBV10-3|.|TRBJ2-7|TRBD1
TGTGCCATCAGTGCAGGGACAGGGGTATCCCACGAGCAGTACTTC
CAISAGTGVSHEQYF
>TRBV19|.|TRBJ1-1|.
TGTGCCAGTAGGGCACATCCGGGACTCAACACTGAAGCTTTCTTT
CASRAHPGLNTEAFF
>TRBV11-2|.|TRBJ2-1|.
TGTGCCAGCAGCTCCCCCCTGGTGCGCTATGAGCAGTTCTTC
CASSSPLVRYEQFF
>TRBV5-4|once|TRBJ2-1|.
TGTGCCAGCAGCTTGGTACAGTACAATGAGCAGTTCTTC
CASSLVQYNEQFF
>TRBV5-1|.|TRBJ2-1|.
TGCGCCAGCAGCTTGGACCTAGATAATGAGCAGTTCTTC
CASSLDLDNEQFF
>TRBV5-4|once|TRBJ2-7|.
TGTGCCAGCAGCTTGGGCGGCGGACGGGGATCCTACGAGCAGTACTTC
CASSLGGGRGSYEQYF
>TRBV18|.|TRBJ2-7|.
TGTGCCAGCTCGCCCGGCGGAGGGCCCTACGAGCAGTACTTC
CASSPGGGPYEQYF
>TRBV5-1|.|TRBJ2-2|.
TGCGCCAGCAGACCGGGACGGAACACCGGGGAGCTGTTTTTT
CASRPGRNTGELFF
>TRBV7-4|once|TRBJ1-2|.
TGTGCCAGCACCACGACAGCAGCTAACTATGGCTACACCTTC
CASTTTAANYGYTF
>TRBV7-2|.|TRBJ2-2|.
TGTGCCAGCAGCTCCCGGGACTTCTACACCGGGGAGCTGTTTTTT
CASSSRDFYTGELFF
>TRBV5-1|.|TRBJ1-2|.
TGCGCCAGCAGCTTGTGGGGCACCTCTGATGGCTACACCTTC
CASSLWGTSDGYTF
>TRBV13|.|TRBJ1-4|.
TGTGCCAGCAAGGACACGGGGCCCGGGGAAAAACTGTTTTTT
CASKDTGPGEKLFF
>TRBV5-8|.|TRBJ2-7|TRBD1
TGTGCCAGCAGCTTGGGGACAGGGCACCACGAGCAGTACTTC
CASSLGTGHHEQYF
>TRBV2|.|TRBJ1-5|.
TGTGCCAGCAATACGGGCAGGGTACAGCCCCAGCATTTT
CASNTGRVQPQHF
>TRBV5-1|once|TRBJ1-5|TRBD1
TGCGCCAGCAGCCCAACAGGGGGCGGGGGTCAGCCCCAGCATTTT
CASSPTGGGGQPQHF
>TRBV15|few|TRBJ2-1|.
TGTGCCACCAGCAGAGCCTCGGGTCTCGGGAATGAGCAGTTCTTC
CATSRASGLGNEQFF
>TRBV18|.|TRBJ2-5|TRBD2
TGTGCCAGCTCACTACTAACCGGGACTAGCGACTTCCAAGAGACCCAGTACTTC
CASSLLTGTSDFQETQYF
>TRBV11-2|many|TRBJ1-2|TRBD1
TGTGCCAGCAGCACCGGGACAGGGGGCGCGAGGGGCTACACCTTC
CASSTGTGGARGYTF
>TRBV6-1|.|TRBJ1-1|.
TGTGCCAGCAGTGTCGGGGGCACTGAAGCTTTCTTT
CASSVGGTEAFF
>TRBV7-2|.|TRBJ2-7|TRBD1
TGTGCCAGCAGCTTTCGAGGACAGGCGGGCGAGCAGTACTTC
CASSFRGQAGEQYF
>TRBV18|.|TRBJ2-7|TRBD2
TGTGCCAGCTCACGCGGGACTAGCGGGAACCTCTACGAGCAGTACTTC
CASSRGTSGNLYEQYF
>TRBV5-1|.|TRBJ2-7|.
TGCGCCAGCAGCTTGGACTCGACCCCCTACGAGCAGTACTTC
CASSLDSTPYEQYF
>TRBV5-1|.|TRBJ1-2|.
TGCGCCAGCAGCCTTACAGTCAGCTATGGCTACACCTTC
CASSLTVSYGYTF
>TRBV7-2|.|TRBJ2-1|TRBD1
TGTGCCAGCAGCTCTACCCGGACAGGGAGTAGTGAGCAGTTCTTC
CASSSTRTGSSEQFF
>TRBV5-1|once|TRBJ2-7|TRBD2
TGCGCCAGCAGCTTGGGTCTAGCGGCTTCCTCCTACGAGCAGTACTTC
CASSLGLAASSYEQYF
>TRBV30|.|TRBJ1-1|.
TGTGCCTGGAGTACCGGGAATGAAGCTTTCTTT
CAWSTGNEAFF
>TRBV2|once|TRBJ2-1|.
TGTGCCAGTGGGAGACCATACAATGAGCAGTTCTTC
CASGRPYNEQFF
>TRBV7-2|.|TRBJ2-2|TRBD1
TGTGCCAGCAGCCCTGTTCCGGGACAGGTGAACACCGGGGAGCTGTTTTTT
CASSPVPGQVNTGELFF
>TRBV5-6|.|TRBJ2-3|TRBD2
TGTGCCAGCAGCTTGGTCGGGAGGGGGACAGATACGCAGTATTTT
CASSLVGRGTDTQYF
>TRBV19|.|TRBJ2-5|TRBD2
TGTGCCAGTAGTATGGTGGGACTAAAACAAGAGACCCAGTACTTC
CASSMVGLKQETQYF
>TRBV7-3|.|TRBJ2-1|.
TGTGCCAGCAGCTCCGACCCCCGTGGGGAGCAGTTCTTC
CASSSDPRGEQFF
>TRBV10-3|.|TRBJ2-6|.
TGTGCCACCCACACAGGGACCGGGGCCAACGTCCTGACTTTC
CATHTGTGANVLTF
>TRBV6-1|.|TRBJ2-5|TRBD1
TGTGCCAGCAGTGCCCAGACAGGGCCGCAGACCCAGTACTTC
CASSAQTGPQTQYF